The 27 T cell receptor beta chains presented below share a single source sample, sequenced in a study of regulatory T cells in long-lasting Graves disease. Time point given: persistent/refractory GD, antithyroid drugs over 5 years with positive TRAb. From PBMCs, RNA was extracted and then used to make the TCR library. Combining iRepertoire HTBI primers with Arm-PCR of CDR3 regions, the authors built TCR beta libraries. From the multiplex PCR reads, TCRdb called clonotypes with MiXCR, one entry per CDR3 protein. The sample lists hundreds of thousands of distinct CDR3 sequences; around 32% were seen once. Sequences were derived from peripheral blood mononuclear cells (PBMCs), sampled when the disease was refractory, from a patient treated with antithyroid drugs. These receptors were collected from a female donor with Graves disease.

This clonotype was recorded only once. The J gene is TRBJ2-7, the V gene TRBV7-9; 12 nucleotides match TRBD1. Trimming cost V 5 bases and J 4 bases; bases outside gene matches: 12. Germline V gives CDR1 SEHNR, CDR2 FQNEAQ (reference sequence). The CDR3 sequence is 17 residues long. CDR3 DNA: TGTGCCAGCAGCCGCACAACCCGGGACAGGGGGCTTTACGAGCAGTACTTC. Translation: CASSRTTRDRGLYEQYF.

The CDR3 spells CASSYSSKKLEGHGYTF. In DNA, the CDR3 is TGTGCCAGCAGTTACTCGAGTAAGAAACTGGAAGGGCACGGCTACACCTTC. V and J are TRBV6-5 and TRBJ1-2; D gene unclear. The CDR3 extends over 17 amino acids. V dropped 0 bases and J dropped 8 bases, with 22 bases sitting between them. Germline values: CDR1 MNHEY, CDR2 SVGAGI.

The chain couples TRBV9 to TRBJ1-2, with 9 bases lining up with TRBD1. CDR1 and CDR2 (germline): SGDLS, YYNGEE. This CDR3 contains 14 residues. V lost 6 bases and J lost 7; bases outside the gene matches: 10. The CDR3 spells CASTNNRGPFGYTF. The DNA for the CDR3 is TGTGCCAGCACCAACAACAGGGGGCCCTTTGGCTACACCTTC.

The chain carries TRBV3-1 and TRBJ2-2, with unresolved D. This CDR3 contains 15 residues. Germline V gives CDR1 LGHDT, CDR2 YNNKEL (reference sequence). With 1 base removed from V and 0 bases from J, the gap between germline ends came to 6 bases. CDR3 bases: TGTGCCAGCAGCCAAGGGCGGTCGAACACCGGGGAGCTGTTTTTT. Translation gives CASSQGRSNTGELFF.

There are many counts of this clonotype. The V gene is TRBV2, the J gene TRBJ2-7; 8 positions agree with TRBD2. The V and J ends lost 3 bases and 3 bases, in that order; junction bases with no gene match: 1. The CDR3 length is 13 residues. Per the germline V gene, CDR1 is SNHLY and CDR2 is FYNNEI. The DNA for the CDR3 is TGTGCCAGCAGTGACGGGGGGGTCTACGAGCAGTACTTC. Translating it yields CASSDGGVYEQYF.

This clonotype was detected a few times. The rearrangement uses TRBV12-3 or TRBV12-4 and TRBJ1-5, with a weak D call TRBD1 (5 bases). This CDR3 has 14 amino acids. The ends were cut back, 5 bases at V and 4 bases at J, with 12 bases in the middle. The CDR3 region is CASSRGRKNQPQHF. The CDR3 DNA reads as TGTGCCAGCAGTCGGGGACGGAAGAATCAGCCCCAGCATTTT.

V is TRBV7-8 and J is TRBJ1-3; possible D gene TRBD1, 5 bases. CDR3 size: 14 residues. Germline CDR1 is SGHVS and CDR2 is FQNEAQ. The germline V and J ends were trimmed by 3 bases and 7 bases, with 13 bases remaining between them. CDR3: CASSLGPNGNTIYF. For the CDR3, the DNA is TGTGCCAGCAGCTTGGGACCGAACGGGAACACCATATATTTT.

The chain carries TRBV5-1 and TRBJ2-1, with a tentative D call TRBD2 (6 bases). Germline values: CDR1 SGHRS, CDR2 YFSETQ. CDR3 size: 14 residues. The ends were cut back, 0 bases at V and 7 bases at J, with 11 bases in the middle. For the CDR3, the DNA is TGCGCCAGCAGCTTGGAAGGAGGGTTGAATGAGCAGTTCTTC. This encodes CASSLEGGLNEQFF.

This chain uses TRBV6-1 with TRBJ2-5; 16 positions match TRBD2. The CDR3 contains 16 residues. After removal of 6 bases from V and 5 bases from J, the junction contained 6 bases not matched to a gene. Germline CDR1 is MNHNS and CDR2 is SASEGT. The CDR3 sequence: CASRPPGLAGGETQYF. CDR3 nucleotide sequence: TGTGCCAGCAGACCCCCGGGACTAGCGGGAGGGGAGACCCAGTACTTC.

The chain has TRBV4-1 and TRBJ1-1, with a weak D call TRBD1 (5 bases). V was clipped by 0 bases and J by 4 bases, with 12 bases between them. Germline assignment: CDR1 MGHRA and CDR2 YSYEKL. CDR3 length equals 15 residues. The CDR3 region is CASSQDQGRSTEAFF. The CDR3 DNA is TGCGCCAGCAGCCAAGATCAGGGAAGAAGCACTGAAGCTTTCTTT.

This clonotype was seen only a few times. The V gene is TRBV19, the J gene TRBJ2-5; D gene unclear. In germline, CDR1 is LNHDA, CDR2 SQIVND (reference sequence). V was clipped by 3 bases and J by 2 bases, with 7 bases between them. The length of the CDR3 is 13 residues. In nucleotides, the CDR3 is TGTGCCAGTAGTATGGGCAGACAAGAGACCCAGTACTTC. This codes for CASSMGRQETQYF.

The genes are TRBV28 and TRBJ1-1; D might be TRBD1 (5 bases). This CDR3 contains 13 residues. Germline V gene data show CDR1 as MDHEN and CDR2 as SYDVKM. V gave up 7 bases and J gave up 5 bases, with 14 bases separating them. CDR3 sequence: CASTLGGETEAFF. The CDR3 DNA is TGTGCCAGCACCCTGGGGGGGGAGACTGAAGCTTTCTTT.

The V call is TRBV20-1, the J call TRBJ2-5; 7 positions match TRBD2. This CDR3 contains 14 residues. V dropped 3 bases and J dropped 4; count of bases not matched to a gene: 8. Looked up from germline, CDR1 is DFQATT and CDR2 is SNEGSKA (reference sequence). CDR3 residues: CSASSSGEGETQYF. DNA for the CDR3: TGCAGTGCTAGTTCAAGCGGGGAGGGAGAGACCCAGTACTTC.

V gene TRBV5-4 combines with J gene TRBJ2-2; TRBD2 matches 11 bases. The CDR3 runs 16 residues. V shed 4 bases and J 1 base; nucleotides not matched to a gene: 3. Per the germline V gene, CDR1 is SGHNT and CDR2 is YYREEE (reference sequence). CDR3 in DNA: TGTGCCAGCAGCACCGGACTAGCGGGGAACACCGGGGAGCTGTTTTTT. Protein product: CASSTGLAGNTGELFF.

The genes are TRBV11-1 and TRBJ2-7, with 8 nucleotides matching TRBD2. Unmatched junction bases numbered 8, after V lost 2 bases and J lost 2 bases. The CDR3 is 16 amino acids. Germline CDR1 reads SGHAT; CDR2 reads FQDESV (reference sequence). The CDR3 nucleotides are TGTGCCAGCAGCTTACCCTCGGGGGGGTTTACCTACGAGCAGTACTTC. As protein: CASSLPSGGFTYEQYF.

The chain employs TRBV29-1 and TRBJ1-1; 7 bases are a match to TRBD1. V lost 7 bases and J lost 1; bases outside the gene matches: 12. The CDR3 runs 15 residues. The germline V gene encodes CDR1 SQVTM and CDR2 ANQGSEA. CDR3 DNA sequence: TGCAGCGGCAGGGGGGTCTTCGGCCAGAACACTGAAGCTTTCTTT. This translates into CSGRGVFGQNTEAFF.

The chain employs TRBV28 and TRBJ2-7; 9 nucleotides line up with TRBD1. The length of the CDR3 is 16 residues. Germline V CDR1 and CDR2: MDHEN, SYDVKM. V gave up 5 bases and J gave up 5 bases; unmatched junction bases: 13. CDR3 coding DNA: TGTGCCAGCAGTCCAAAACGGACAGGGGTATACAACGAGCAGTACTTC. This sequence encodes CASSPKRTGVYNEQYF.

Concerning this clonotype itself: With a much larger clone just one base away, this may be a read error. The chain employs TRBV20-1 and TRBJ1-1, with D hard to call. The V gene's germline CDR1 is DFQATT and CDR2 SNEGSKA (reference sequence). The CDR3 runs 11 residues. The CDR3 sequence is CSAEKNTEAFF. CDR3 sequence (DNA): TGCAGCGCTGAGAAGAACACTGAAGCTTTCTTT.

As for this clonotype: Here the CDR3 omits its conserved ending phenylalanine or tryptophan, so a read error is the likely source. The V call is TRBV28, the J call TRBJ2-7; D is possibly TRBD1 (5 bases). Trimming left V 1 base short and J 2 bases short, with 9 bases between. The germline CDR1 and CDR2 sequences are MDHEN and SYDVKM. The CDR3 spans 14 residues. As DNA, the CDR3 is TGTGCCAGCAGTTTATTTCGACAGCCCTACGAGCAGTACCTC. This gives the protein CASSLFRQPYEQYL.

At least ten counts were recorded for this clonotype. This sequence joins TRBV28 and TRBJ2-5; 9 bases agree with TRBD2. Germline CDR1 and CDR2: MDHEN and SYDVKM. V trimming: 3 bases; J trimming: 1 base; junction bases outside the gene matches: 0. The CDR3 loop spans 14 amino acids. CDR3 amino acids: CASSLTSGQETQYF. Here the CDR3 DNA reads TGTGCCAGCAGTTTGACTAGCGGCCAAGAGACCCAGTACTTC.

The table lists this clonotype with many counts. This rearrangement joins TRBV6-1 to TRBJ1-6, with 8 nucleotides matching TRBD1. The CDR3 has 17 residues. Per the germline V gene, CDR1 is MNHNS and CDR2 is SASEGT. After removal of 2 bases from V and 7 bases from J, the junction contained 10 bases not matched to a gene. CDR3 in amino acids: CASSEIPQGARNSPLHF. The CDR3 region has the DNA TGTGCCAGCAGTGAAATTCCCCAGGGGGCAAGGAATTCACCCCTCCACTTT.

This clonotype was counted at least ten times. The rearrangement links TRBV2 to TRBJ2-7; possible D gene TRBD1, 6 bases. There are 13 residues in the CDR3. The germline V gene has CDR1 SNHLY and CDR2 FYNNEI. V lost 7 bases, J lost 0 bases, and 10 bases lay in between. The CDR3 protein is CASTRTVSYEQYF. The CDR3 DNA sequence: TGTGCCAGCACCAGGACAGTCTCCTACGAGCAGTACTTC.

At least ten counts were recorded for this clonotype. The CDR3 region has the DNA TGTGCCAGCAGTTACTTGCAGACAAACACTGAAGCTTTCTTT. Protein product: CASSYLQTNTEAFF. The chain combines TRBV6-5 with TRBJ1-1; D is unclear. This CDR3 comprises 14 residues. V shed 1 base and J shed 2 bases, with 8 bases lying between them. Germline CDR1 and CDR2: MNHEY and SVGAGI.

This clonotype was found many times. The gene calls are TRBV2 and TRBJ1-5; TRBD1 matches at 8 bases. CDR1 and CDR2 (germline): SNHLY, FYNNEI. J gave up 2 bases and V 8 bases, and 5 bases lay outside the gene matches. This CDR3 spans 14 amino acids. This CDR3 reads CASQDRERNQPQHF. The CDR3, as DNA: TGTGCCAGCCAGGACAGGGAGCGCAATCAGCCCCAGCATTTT.

The V gene is TRBV6-1, the J gene TRBJ2-7, with 8 bases aligning to TRBD1. Germline loops: CDR1 MNHNS, CDR2 SASEGT. The V segment lost 3 bases and the J segment 7 bases; nucleotides outside the gene matches: 20. The CDR3 covers 18 residues. The CDR3 nucleotides are TGTGCCAGCAGTGAGGTGGACAGGGTGTACGCCTTTCAGCGTGAGCAGTACTTC. Its translation: CASSEVDRVYAFQREQYF.

This clonotype was counted ten times or more. J is TRBJ1-1 and V is TRBV12-3 or TRBV12-4, with TRBD1 matching 8 bases. The length of the CDR3 is 13 residues. J gave up 6 bases and V 3 bases, and 3 bases lay outside the gene matches. The CDR3 sequence is CASSFGQGSEAFF. CDR3 coding DNA: TGTGCCAGCAGTTTCGGACAGGGATCTGAAGCTTTCTTT.

This clonotype showed up many times. This sequence joins TRBV2 and TRBJ1-1, with D perhaps TRBD1 (5 bases). The CDR3 is made up of 13 amino acids. V was cut by 10 bases and J by 1 base, with 13 bases left in between. Germline V CDR1 and CDR2: SNHLY, FYNNEI. In DNA form, the CDR3 reads TGTGCCACCAAAAGCGGGGCGAACACTGAAGCTTTCTTT. Amino acids: CATKSGANTEAFF.